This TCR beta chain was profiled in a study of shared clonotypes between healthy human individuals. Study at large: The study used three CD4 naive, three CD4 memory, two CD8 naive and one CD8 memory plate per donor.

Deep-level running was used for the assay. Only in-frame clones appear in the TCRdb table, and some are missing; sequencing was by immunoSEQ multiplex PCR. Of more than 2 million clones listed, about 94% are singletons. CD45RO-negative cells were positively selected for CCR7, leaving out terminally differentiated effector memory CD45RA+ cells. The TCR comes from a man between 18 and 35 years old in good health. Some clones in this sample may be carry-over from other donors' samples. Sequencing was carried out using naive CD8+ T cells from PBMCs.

CDR3 sequence: CASSAEAWTSGITGELFF. The CDR3 nucleotides are TGTGCCAGCAGCGCAGAGGCTTGGACTAGCGGGATCACCGGGGAGCTGTTTTTT. This chain connects TRBV9 to TRBJ2-2; 12 bases match TRBD2. The CDR3 has 18 residues. Germline V gives CDR1 SGDLS, CDR2 YYNGEE. After removal of 3 bases from V and 4 bases from J, the junction contained 10 bases not matched to a gene.